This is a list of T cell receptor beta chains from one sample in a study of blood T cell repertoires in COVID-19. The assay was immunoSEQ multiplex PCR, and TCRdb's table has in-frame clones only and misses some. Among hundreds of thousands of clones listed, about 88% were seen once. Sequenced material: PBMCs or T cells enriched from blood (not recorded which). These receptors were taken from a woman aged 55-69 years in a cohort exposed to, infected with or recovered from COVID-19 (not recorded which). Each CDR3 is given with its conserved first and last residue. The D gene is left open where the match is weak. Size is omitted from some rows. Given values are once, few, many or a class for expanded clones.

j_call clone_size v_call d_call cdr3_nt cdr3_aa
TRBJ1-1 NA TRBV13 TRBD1 TGTGCCAGCAGCTTATTCGGACAGGGATTCGCTGAAGCTTTCTTT CASSLFGQGFAEAFF
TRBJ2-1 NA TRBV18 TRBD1 TGTGCCAGCTCACCAATCGGACAGGGGCGACACAATGAGCAGTTCTTC CASSPIGQGRHNEQFF
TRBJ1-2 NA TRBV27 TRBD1 TGTGCCAGCATGGACAGGGGGCGTGGCTACACCTTC CASMDRGRGYTF
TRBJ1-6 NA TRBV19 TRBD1 TGTGCCAGTAGTGGGCAGGGGGCTTCACCCCTCCACTTT CASSGQGASPLHF
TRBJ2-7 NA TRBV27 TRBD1 TGTGCCAGCAGACTAAAGGGGACAGCAGCCTACGAGCAGTACTTC CASRLKGTAAYEQYF
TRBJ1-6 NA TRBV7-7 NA TGTGCTAGCAGCTTAAGCGGGGGAACCAATTCACCCCTCCACTTT CASSLSGGTNSPLHF
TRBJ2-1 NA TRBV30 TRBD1 TGTGCCTGGAGTAAGGGACAGGGGAGGAATGAGCAGTTCTTC CAWSKGQGRNEQFF
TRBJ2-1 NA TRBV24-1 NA TGTGCCACCAGTGAGCCCCCCGGGGGTGGCTACAATGAGCAGTTCTTC CATSEPPGGGYNEQFF
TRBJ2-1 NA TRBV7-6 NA TGTGCCAGCAGCCATCAATTTGGACCGGGATACAATGAGCAGTTCTTC CASSHQFGPGYNEQFF
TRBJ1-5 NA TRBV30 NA TGTGCCTGGAGTCTCCAGGCCGGCAATCAGCCCCAGCATTTT CAWSLQAGNQPQHF
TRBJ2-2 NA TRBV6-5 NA TGTGCCAGCAGTCGTATATCGAACACCGGGGAGCTGTTTTTT CASSRISNTGELFF
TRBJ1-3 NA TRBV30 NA TGTGCCTGGGGCGAAAAGGGAGGACGCGGAAACACCATATATTTT CAWGEKGGRGNTIYF
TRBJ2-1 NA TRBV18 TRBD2 TGTGCCAGCTCACCGACCTCAACCCCCGGGACTAGCGGGAGAACCCTTAATGAGCAGTTCTTC CASSPTSTPGTSGRTLNEQFF
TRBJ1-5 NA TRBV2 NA TGTGCCAGCAGACAAGGGGGGGCGAGCAATCAGCCCCAGCATTTT CASRQGGASNQPQHF
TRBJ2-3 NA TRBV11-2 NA TGTGCCAGCAGCTTAGGGGGGGGGCCGGCAGATACGCAGTATTTT CASSLGGGPADTQYF
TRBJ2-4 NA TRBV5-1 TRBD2 TGCGCCAGCAGTCGGGAGGGTGACATTCAGTACTTC CASSREGDIQYF
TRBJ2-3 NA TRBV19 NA TGTGCCAGTAGTATCGGTCCTAGCACAGATACGCAGTATTTT CASSIGPSTDTQYF
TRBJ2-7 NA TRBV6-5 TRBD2 TGTGCCAGCACCACCAGCGGGAGGGCCTACGAGCAGTACTTC CASTTSGRAYEQYF
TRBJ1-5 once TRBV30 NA TGTGCCTGGAGTCTGAACACGAACCAGCCCCAGCATTTT CAWSLNTNQPQHF
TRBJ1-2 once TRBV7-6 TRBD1 TGTGCCAGCAGCCTCGGACAGGCGCCTAACTATGGCTACACCTTC CASSLGQAPNYGYTF
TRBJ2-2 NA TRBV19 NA TGTGCCAGCAGGAGGGCGGGCGGGGAGCTGTTTTTT CASRRAGGELFF
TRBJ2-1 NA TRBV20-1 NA TGCAGTGCTAGTTTCGGGGGTCCCTACAATGAGCAGTTCTTC CSASFGGPYNEQFF
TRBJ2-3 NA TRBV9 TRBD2 TGTGCCAGCAGCGTAGTAACGGGACTAGCCACAGATACGCAGTATTTT CASSVVTGLATDTQYF
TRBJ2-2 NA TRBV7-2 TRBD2 TGTGCCAGCACCTCTAGCGGACCTAACACCGGGGAGCTGTTTTTT CASTSSGPNTGELFF
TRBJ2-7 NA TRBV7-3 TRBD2 TGTGCCAGCAGCGAGACTAGCCCGCCAGTCGAGCAGTACTTC CASSETSPPVEQYF
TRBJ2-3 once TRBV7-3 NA TGTGCCAGCAGCTCTCAGGGGCGTAACACAGATACGCAGTATTTT CASSSQGRNTDTQYF
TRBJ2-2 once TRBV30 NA TGTGCCTGGAGGGGAGTTTTTGGGGACACCGGGGAGCTGTTTTTT CAWRGVFGDTGELFF
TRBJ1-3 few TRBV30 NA TGTGCCTGGAGTCCTCGGGCAGGGGCCTTGGATTTT CAWSPRAGALDF
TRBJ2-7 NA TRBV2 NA TGTGCCAGCATGGGAAGACTAGAAAGACCCGAGCAGTACTTC CASMGRLERPEQYF
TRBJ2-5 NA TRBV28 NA TGTGCCAGCAGGCTCGCGGGGCAGGAGACCCAGTACTTC CASRLAGQETQYF
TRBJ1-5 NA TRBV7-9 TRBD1 TGTGCCAGCAGCTCGACAGGGGGCAGGCAGCCCCAGCATTTT CASSSTGGRQPQHF
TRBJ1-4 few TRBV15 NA TGTGCCACCAGCAGAGCACCCACAGCAACTAATGAAAAACTGTTTTTT CATSRAPTATNEKLFF
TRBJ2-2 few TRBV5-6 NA TGTGCCAGCAGGCTGAGAGGGCGGGTCGGGGAGCTGTTTTTT CASRLRGRVGELFF
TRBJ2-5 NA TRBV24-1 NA TGTGCCACCAGTGTCCCCCTACAAGAGACCCAGTACTTC CATSVPLQETQYF
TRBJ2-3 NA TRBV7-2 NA TGTGCCAGCAGCTCAGGGTTGGGATCCACAGATACGCAGTATTTT CASSSGLGSTDTQYF
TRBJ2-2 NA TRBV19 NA TGTGCCAGTACCCCAGACGGCGGAACGAACACCGGGGAGCTGTTTTTT CASTPDGGTNTGELFF
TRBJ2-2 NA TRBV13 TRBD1 TGTGCCAGCAGCAGACAGGGCTACACCGGGGAGCTGTTTTTT CASSRQGYTGELFF
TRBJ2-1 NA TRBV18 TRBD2 TGTGCCAGCTCACCGATTACTAGCGGTGAGCAGTTCTTC CASSPITSGEQFF
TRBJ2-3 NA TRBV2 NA TGTGCCAGCAGTGAAGCCCCCCCTTGGCGACAGTTAAGCACAGATACGCAGTATTTT CASSEAPPWRQLSTDTQYF
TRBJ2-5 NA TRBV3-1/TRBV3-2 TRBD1 TGTGCCAGCAGCCAAGTCGGGACAGGGGGGGAGACCCAGTACTTC CASSQVGTGGETQYF
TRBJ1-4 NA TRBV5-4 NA TGTGCCAGCAGCTTAGGCGGGGTGGATAATGAAAAACTGTTTTTT CASSLGGVDNEKLFF
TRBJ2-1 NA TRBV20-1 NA TGCAGTGCTAAGGAGCTAGCGAAGCAGTTCTTC CSAKELAKQFF
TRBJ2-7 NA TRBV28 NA TGTGCCAGCAGTTTAATCGGGAGTGATCTCTCCTACGAGCAGTACTTC CASSLIGSDLSYEQYF
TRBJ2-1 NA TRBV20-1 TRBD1 TGCAGTGCTAGTCGGCCGGGACAGGGGCAGTTCTTC CSASRPGQGQFF
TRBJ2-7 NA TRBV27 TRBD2 TGTGCCAGCAGTCTATCCCCACTAGCGGTCTACGAGCAGTACTTC CASSLSPLAVYEQYF
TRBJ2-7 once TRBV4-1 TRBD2 TGCGCCAGCAGCCATCCCGTGGGGGCGGGAGGGCCCAAAGAGCAGTACTTC CASSHPVGAGGPKEQYF
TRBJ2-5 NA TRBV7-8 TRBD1 TGTGCCAGCAGCTTGTGGACAGGGGTCCAAGAGACCCAGTACTTC CASSLWTGVQETQYF
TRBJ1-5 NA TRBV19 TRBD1 TGTGCCAGTAGCGAAGTATATACAGGGGGCATTCAGCCCCAGCATTTT CASSEVYTGGIQPQHF
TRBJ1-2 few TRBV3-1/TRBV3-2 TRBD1 TGTGCCAGCAGCCAAGGTGGACAGGTTTTACGTTTC CASSQGGQVLRF
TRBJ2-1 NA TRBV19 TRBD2 TGTGCCAGTAGGGGCGGGAGGTGGAATGAGCAGTTCTTC CASRGGRWNEQFF
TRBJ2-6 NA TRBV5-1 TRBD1 TGCGCCAGCAGCGGGACCTCAAGGGGGCTCGGGGCCAACGTCCTGACTTTC CASSGTSRGLGANVLTF
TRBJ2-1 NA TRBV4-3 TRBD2 TGCGCCAGCAGCCAAGAAGGAGCGGGAGCCAATGAGCAGTTCTTC CASSQEGAGANEQFF
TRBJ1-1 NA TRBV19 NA TGTGCCAGTCGTCATAAGGGGCAGGGCATGAACACTGAAGCTTTCTTT CASRHKGQGMNTEAFF
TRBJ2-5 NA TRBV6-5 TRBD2 TGTGCCAGCGGTAGCGGGAGTGCTTTGGAGACCCAGTACTTC CASGSGSALETQYF
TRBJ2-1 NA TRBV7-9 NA TGTGCCAGCAGCGCGTACAATGAGCAGTTCTTC CASSAYNEQFF